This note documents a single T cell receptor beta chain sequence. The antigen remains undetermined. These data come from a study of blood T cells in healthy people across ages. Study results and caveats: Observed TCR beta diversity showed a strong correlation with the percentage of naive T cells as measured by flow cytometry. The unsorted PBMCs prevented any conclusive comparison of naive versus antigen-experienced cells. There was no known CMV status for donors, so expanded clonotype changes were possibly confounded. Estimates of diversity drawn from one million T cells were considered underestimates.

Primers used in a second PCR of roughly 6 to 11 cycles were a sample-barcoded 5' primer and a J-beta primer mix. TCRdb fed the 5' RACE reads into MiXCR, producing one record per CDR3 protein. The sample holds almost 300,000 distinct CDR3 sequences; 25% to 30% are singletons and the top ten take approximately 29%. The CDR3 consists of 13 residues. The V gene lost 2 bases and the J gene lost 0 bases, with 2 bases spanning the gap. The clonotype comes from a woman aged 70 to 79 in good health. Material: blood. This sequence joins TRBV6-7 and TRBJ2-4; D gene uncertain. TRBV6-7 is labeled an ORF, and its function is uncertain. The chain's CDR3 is CASSYTAKNIQYF. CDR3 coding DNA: TGTGCCAGCAGTTACACAGCCAAAAACATTCAGTACTTC.